This TCR beta chain was recorded in a study of blood T cells in healthy people across ages. Turning to the study itself: Per two T cells, about one barcoded beta molecule was captured through template switching. The study's findings and limits: With donor CMV status unknown, expanded clonotype changes were possibly confounded.

Concerning this clonotype itself: The antigen is unknown.

Total RNA, at least 5.5 micrograms per sample, was extracted from PBMCs. Together with a sample-barcoded 5' primer, a J-beta primer mix was included in a second PCR lasting about 7 to 11 cycles. TCRdb re-analysed the 5' RACE reads in MiXCR, keeping a single row per CDR3 protein. The data contain roughly 1.7 million distinct CDR3 sequences, 30% to 40% of them singletons. The receptor comes from a woman aged 30 to 39 in good health. Sequencing was done on a sample of blood.

The CDR3 region has the DNA TGCGCCAGCAGCTCCCGGGACCGAGCTTGGCAGTACTTC. Protein product: CASSSRDRAWQYF. The V gene is TRBV5-1, the J gene TRBJ2-7; TRBD1 or TRBD2 may be the D gene (5 bases each). The V gene's germline CDR1 is SGHRS and CDR2 YFSETQ. The CDR3 contains 13 residues. V was trimmed by 3 bases and J by 9 bases, leaving 16 bases between them.